Following are 22 T cell receptor beta chains from one sample sequenced in a study of tumor-infiltrating lymphocytes in primary liver carcinoma. From 500 ng of total RNA, TCR beta-specific cDNA was reverse-transcribed using a constant-region primer. What produced the TCR beta libraries was three nested multiplex PCR rounds using slightly modified ARM-PCR. The two initial PCR rounds, around 11 cycles each, used TRBV1-TRBV30 forward and C-beta reverse primers. Each CDR3 protein gets one entry after TCRdb re-called the multiplex PCR reads with MiXCR. The table lists around 40,000 distinct CDR3 sequences, about three quarters of them singletons. Investigators took RNA and DNA out together from roughly 18-30 mg of unsorted bulk tissue. Sequenced input: liver tumor tissue from sampling region 2. Noted subset: tumor region T2, inferior pole. The receptors stem from a man aged 40-55 years with primary liver carcinoma and hepatitis B virus infection.

This clonotype was recorded only once. The V and J genes are TRBV14 and TRBJ1-2, with D maybe TRBD1 (5 bases). Germline CDR1 SGHDN, CDR2 FVKESK. Trimming pared 4 bases from V and 10 bases from J, leaving 16 bases between. This CDR3 has 13 amino acids. This chain's CDR3 is CASSPRQREDYTF. The CDR3 DNA sequence: TGTGCCAGCAGCCCCCGACAGAGAGAAGACTACACCTTC. Combining the CDR3 with reference TRBV14 and TRBJ1-2 gives the whole variable domain EAGVTQFPSHSVIEKGQTVTLRCDPISGHDNLYWYRRVMGKEIKFLLHFVKESKQDESGMPNNRFLAERTGGTYSTLKVQPAELEDSGVYFCASSPRQREDYTFGSGTRLTVV.

Details on this clonotype: The junction departs from germline at one end; a sequencing error may be responsible. The gene calls are TRBV28 and TRBJ2-7, with D possibly matching TRBD2 (6 bases). CDR1 is MDHEN, CDR2 SYDVKM, per germline. The CDR3 contains 15 residues. The CDR3 reads CASILWGGNMVGQYF. CDR3 nucleotides: TGTGCCAGCATTTTATGGGGCGGGAACATGGTCGGGCAATACTTC.

This clonotype has a single count. The conserved closing phenylalanine or tryptophan is absent in this CDR3, likely reflecting a read error. The chain couples TRBV4-2 to TRBJ2-5, with TRBD2 identical over 14 bases. CDR1 LGHNA and CDR2 YNFKEQ come from the germline V gene. There are 18 residues in the CDR3. V was pared by 4 bases and J by 5 bases, with 12 bases of the junction left unmatched. CDR3 bases: TGTGCCAGCAGCCTAACGACTAGCGGGAGGGCCGATTCGGAGACCCAGTACTCC. Amino acids: CASSLTTSGRADSETQYS.

As to this clonotype: A junction end diverges from the germline sequence, so it may reflect a read error. This rearrangement joins TRBV10-2 to TRBJ2-5; possibly TRBD2 for D (6 bases). The V gene's germline CDR1 is WSHSY and CDR2 SAAADI. CDR3 size: 14 residues. CDR3 DNA sequence: TGCGCCGGCAGTGTGGCGGGACGACAAGAGACCCAGTACTTC. Its translation: CAGSVAGRQETQYF.

The J gene is TRBJ1-2, the V gene TRBV6-5; a possible D gene is TRBD1 (5 bases). Germline CDR1 MNHEY, CDR2 SVGAGI. V lost 7 bases and J 8 bases, leaving 20 bases between the germline ends. The CDR3 contains 14 residues. The CDR3 DNA reads TGTGCCAGCAACCGCCTTCTGGGTGGGGCCGGCTACACCTTC. Protein: CASNRLLGGAGYTF.

This clonotype counts as medium-sized (0.01 to 0.1%). The rearrangement links TRBV30 to TRBJ1-2, with TRBD1 matching over 8 bases. This CDR3 region has 12 residues. Per germline, CDR1 GTSNPN and CDR2 SVGIG (reference sequence). The J segment lost 9 bases and the V segment lost 4 bases, leaving 7 bases of the junction unmatched. The CDR3 nucleotides read TGTGCCTGGACCTGGGACAGGCTCAGCTACACCTTC. Residues: CAWTWDRLSYTF.

The chain links TRBV4-1 to TRBJ2-1, with D perhaps matching TRBD2 (6 bases). Germline CDR1 MGHRA, CDR2 YSYEKL. This CDR3 is built from 15 residues. V lost 6 bases, J lost 5 bases, and 17 bases lay in between. CDR3 sequence: CASSPVGGGDNEQFF. Here the CDR3 DNA reads TGCGCCAGCAGTCCAGTTGGGGGAGGCGACAATGAGCAGTTCTTC.

Notes on this clonotype: Germline and junction disagree at one end, which may indicate a read error. This sequence joins TRBV5-1 and TRBJ1-1, with a weak D call TRBD1 (6 bases). CDR1 and CDR2 from the germline V gene are SGHRS and YFSETQ. This CDR3 is built from 16 residues. The CDR3, as DNA: TGCGCCAGCAGATTGGCCATAGGACAGAGGAACACTGAAGCTTTCTTT. As protein: CASRLAIGQRNTEAFF.

On this clonotype: One end of the junction fails to match germline, which may point to a read error. The chain couples TRBV29-1 to TRBJ2-1; 7 positions match TRBD2. CDR3 size: 15 residues. CDR1 is SQVTM, CDR2 ANQGSEA, per germline. CDR3 residues: CSVGLAAGFYNERFF. DNA of the CDR3: TGCAGCGTTGGACTAGCTGCAGGGTTCTACAATGAGCGGTTCTTC.

The chain has TRBV6-1 and TRBJ1-5; TRBD1 is a possible D gene (5 bases). V was pared by 11 bases and J by 5 bases, with 19 bases between. Germline V CDR1 and CDR2: MNHNS, SASEGT. The CDR3 spans 14 residues. The CDR3 loop reads CARGEGWGYQPQHF. CDR3 nucleotides: TGTGCCCGCGGTGAAGGATGGGGGTATCAGCCCCAGCATTTT.

By sample fraction, this clonotype is medium-sized. The V call is TRBV12-3 or TRBV12-4, the J call TRBJ2-1; perhaps D is TRBD1 or TRBD2 (7 bases each). The CDR3 runs to 13 residues. Trimming cost V 6 bases and J 8 bases, with 14 bases left between them. CDR3 protein: CASSQGGRDEQFF. CDR3 bases: TGTGCCAGCAGCCAGGGGGGGAGGGATGAGCAGTTCTTC.

This clonotype was recorded a few times. The junction shows a germline mismatch at one end, possibly a read error. The chain recombines TRBV11-2 with TRBJ2-2; TRBD1 is a possible D gene (6 bases). Germline V gene data show CDR1 as SGHAT and CDR2 as FQNNGV. This CDR3 spans 17 amino acids. The chain's CDR3 is CASNLDHRGRDIGELFF. CDR3 nucleotide sequence: TGTGCCAGCAACTTAGATCATCGGGGTAGGGACATCGGGGAGCTTTTTTTT.

Comment on this clonotype: Here the CDR3 omits its conserved ending phenylalanine or tryptophan, so a read error is the likely source. The J gene is TRBJ2-7, the V gene TRBV4-3; D is possibly TRBD1 (5 bases). This CDR3 spans 13 amino acids. From germline, CDR1 is LGHNA and CDR2 YSLEER. V lost 3 bases, J lost 8 bases, and 14 bases lay in between. CDR3 sequence: CASSHDREEQQYL. CDR3 DNA sequence: TGCGCCAGCAGCCACGACAGAGAGGAGCAGCAGTACTTA.

As for this clonotype: Lacking the conserved final phenylalanine or tryptophan, this CDR3 likely reflects a read error. The chain combines TRBV5-1 with TRBJ2-5, with 9 nucleotides matching TRBD2. V lost 4 bases and J lost 8; bases outside the gene matches: 15. Per the germline V gene, CDR1 is SGHRS and CDR2 is YFSETQ. The CDR3 is 16 residues long. The chain's CDR3 is CASSLRPLAGIDTQYS. Written as DNA, the CDR3 is TGCGCCAGCAGCCTCAGACCCCTAGCGGGAATAGATACCCAGTACTCC.

Concerning this clonotype itself: The conserved phenylalanine or tryptophan normally closing the CDR3 is absent here, so this likely arose from a read error. J is TRBJ2-7 and V is TRBV24-1; the D is unclear. Germline V CDR1 and CDR2: KGHDR, SFDVKD. CDR3 size: 13 residues. V was trimmed by 3 bases and J by 4 bases, leaving 9 bases between them. This CDR3 is CATSDVSSYEQYL. In DNA, the CDR3 is TGTGCCACCAGTGATGTGAGTAGTTACGAGCAGTACCTC.

This clonotype was recorded many times. This sequence joins TRBV12-3 or TRBV12-4 and TRBJ2-7; the match to TRBD2 covers 9 bases. The CDR3 loop spans 13 amino acids. With V trimmed by 7 bases and J by 3 bases, 4 bases remained unmatched. CDR3 coding DNA: TGTGCCAGCACTCCTAGCGGGAACTACGAGCAGTACTTC. It encodes CASTPSGNYEQYF.

This rearrangement joins TRBV6-5 to TRBJ2-7; D not resolved. Trimming pared 6 bases from V and 4 bases from J, leaving 13 bases between. CDR1 and CDR2 (germline): MNHEY, SVGAGI. This CDR3 has 13 residues. CDR3 DNA sequence: TGTGCCAGCAGATACGGCACCTCATACGAGCAGTACTTC. It codes for CASRYGTSYEQYF.

This clonotype was seen at least ten times. The chain combines TRBV5-1 with TRBJ2-7; TRBD2 aligns across 8 bases. The CDR3 is 14 residues long. The V segment lost 4 bases and the J segment 7 bases; nucleotides outside the gene matches: 10. Per the germline V gene, CDR1 is SGHRS and CDR2 is YFSETQ. The CDR3 region is CASSADGTRREQYF. The CDR3 DNA reads as TGCGCCAGCAGCGCGGACGGGACTAGGAGGGAGCAGTACTTC. Full variable domain (remainder filled in from reference TRBV5-1 and TRBJ2-7): KAGVTQTPRYLIKTRGQQVTLSCSPISGHRSVSWYQQTPGQGLQFLFEYFSETQRNKGNFPGRFSGRQFSNSRSEMNVSTLELGDSALYLCASSADGTRREQYFGPGTRLTVT.

On this clonotype itself: Relative to the germline gene, one junction end is altered; a read error may explain this. The chain links TRBV29-1 to TRBJ1-1, with unresolved D. The germline V gene encodes CDR1 SQVTM and CDR2 ANQGSEA. This CDR3 contains 15 residues. This chain's CDR3 is CGARAGWGMNTGAFF. The DNA of the CDR3 is TGCGGCGCTCGGGCGGGGTGGGGAATGAACACTGGAGCTTTCTTT.

This clonotype is large by share. CDR3 nucleotide sequence: TGTGCCACTCGACAGGGGGTGACTTCCTACGAGCAGTACTTC. Translating gives CATRQGVTSYEQYF. The chain recombines TRBV11-3 with TRBJ2-7, with 9 bases that match TRBD1. Germline V gene data show CDR1 as SGHNT and CDR2 as YENEEA. This CDR3 is 14 amino acids long. The V gene end was trimmed by 10 bases and the J gene end by 1 base; junction bases not matched to a gene: 8.

A note on this clonotype: The final CDR3 position lacks the conserved phenylalanine or tryptophan, pointing to a likely read error. The J gene is TRBJ2-2, the V gene TRBV6-6, with 10 nucleotides matching TRBD2. The CDR3 is made up of 16 amino acids. Germline CDR1 MNHNY, CDR2 SVGAGI (reference sequence). The CDR3 sequence is CDSNPSGSGGFGELFY. In DNA, the CDR3 is TGTGACAGCAACCCTAGCGGGAGCGGGGGGTTCGGTGAGCTGTTTTAT.

With regard to this clonotype: A read error may explain this, as a much larger clone is one base away. The rearrangement links TRBV2 to TRBJ2-1, with 9 bases fitting TRBD2. Germline lookup yields CDR1 SNHLY and CDR2 FYNNEI. This CDR3 has 15 residues. CDR3 in DNA: TGTACCAGCAGTGATATGGCTAGCGGGACTGGTGAGCAGTTCTTC. Translation gives CTSSDMASGTGEQFF.